Described below is a single TCR beta chain sequence and its context. Its target antigen remains unknown. One base away there is no much larger clone; base qualities are not given. The trim is 1 base for V and 9 bases for J, with a gap of 18 bases between the germline ends. Looking up the germline V gene (reference sequence) yields CDR1 LNHDA and CDR2 SQIVND. From its cysteine to its phenylalanine, the CDR3 spans 15 amino acids. Only the CDR3 region is kept as DNA, spanning 45 bases read in frame from base 1. TCRbeta CDR3 regions were amplified from genomic DNA using the immunoSEQ Assay, a bias-controlled multiplex PCR. The published analysis was carried out like this. Within the assay, amplification of reference gene primers was used to estimate how many nucleated cells each sample contained. To quantify the absolute abundance of each unique TCRbeta CDR3 rearrangement, sequence reads were collapsed and filtered. For each sample, productive Simpson clonality was calculated as the square root of Simpson's diversity index across productive rearrangements. TCRdb holds this immuneACCESS table with in-frame rearrangements only. Some clones are missing; in checked studies, unresolved V genes explain under half, and the rest has no known cause. The V and J calls and clone size come from that table; D and trimming were worked out from the DNA. Here the sample has over 130,000 clones; 84% occur a single time. The leading ten clones occupy 4% of the sample.

This record comes from a study of blood T cell repertoires in COVID-19 (dated by TCRdb to the early 2020s). The study in broad terms: Collaborator samples came from the United States, Italy and Spain and covered acute and convalescent phases of COVID-19. The prospective study material was composed of cDNA or gDNA derived from T cells, B-cell-depleted T cells, or PBMCs. Subjects who had been exposed to COVID-19, were actively infected with it, or had recovered from it provided the deeply sampled blood TCRbeta repertoires that made up the dataset. The repertoires were made available in a free public database intended to serve as a resource for research on the immune response to SARS-CoV-2. The samples were drawn from two sources: the first 160 participants of the ongoing ImmuneRACE study, and 950 to 1,500 subjects contributed by 6 global collaborators. Sample metadata almost always included a de-identified subject ID, COVID-19 status, age in years and sex. HLA class I and class II types, where available, came from metadata supplied by the sample provider rather than from assay-based typing.

What the work shows at the level of the full study, not this receptor alone: How much clinical and demographic metadata was included differed by source and by participant, and the metadata was provided uncurated.

Collaborating institutions collected whole blood in K2EDTA tubes following their own protocols. For TCRbeta analysis, collaborators shipped samples as frozen whole blood, isolated PBMCs, or DNA extracted from either of those sample types. The V and J segments used are TRBV19 and TRBJ2-5; TRBD2 is possibly the D segment (5 matching bases). Specimen: peripheral blood. The clonotype was recovered from a woman aged 60-75 years with acute or convalescent COVID-19. CDR3 region: CASSIGTAWRSAQYF. Here is the DNA: TGTGCCAGTAGTATAGGGACTGCTTGGAGGAGTGCCCAGTACTTC.